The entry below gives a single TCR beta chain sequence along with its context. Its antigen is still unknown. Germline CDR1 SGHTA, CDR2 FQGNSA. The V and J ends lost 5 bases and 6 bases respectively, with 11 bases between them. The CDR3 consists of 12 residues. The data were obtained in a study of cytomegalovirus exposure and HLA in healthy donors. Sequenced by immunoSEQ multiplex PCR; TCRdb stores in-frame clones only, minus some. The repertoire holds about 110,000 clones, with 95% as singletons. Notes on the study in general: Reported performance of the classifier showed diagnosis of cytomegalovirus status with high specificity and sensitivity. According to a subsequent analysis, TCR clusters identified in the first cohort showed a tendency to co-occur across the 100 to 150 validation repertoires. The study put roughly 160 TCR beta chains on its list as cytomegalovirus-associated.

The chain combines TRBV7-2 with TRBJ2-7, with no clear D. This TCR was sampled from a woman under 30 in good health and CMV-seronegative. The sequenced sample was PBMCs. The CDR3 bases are TGTGCCAGCAGCACCCAGTCGTTCGAGCAGTACTTC. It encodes CASSTQSFEQYF.